This T cell receptor beta chain was sequenced during a study of blood T cell repertoires in COVID-19. Turning to the study itself: T cells, B-cell-depleted T cells, or PBMCs supplied cDNA or gDNA.

The V gene's germline CDR1 is LNHDA and CDR2 SQIVND (reference sequence). The trim removed 7 bases at V and 6 bases at J, leaving 19 bases unmatched. This CDR3 contains 17 residues. How the authors handled the data: Nucleated cell counts were estimated from reference gene primer amplification. Assay: immunoSEQ multiplex PCR; the TCRdb copy retains only in-frame clones and omits some. D and trimming come from the DNA, and the V and J calls and clone size come from that table. The sample consists of roughly 220,000 clones, around 81% of them appearing once. The chain combines TRBV19 with TRBJ1-1; TRBD1 matches 8 bases. Sequencing input: PBMCs or T cells enriched from blood (not recorded which). The TCR was taken from a man aged 25-45 years with acute COVID-19. CDR3 sequence reads: CASTTQKTGAAGAEAFF. Here the CDR3 DNA reads TGTGCCAGTACTACTCAGAAGACAGGGGCCGCGGGCGCTGAAGCTTTCTTT. The full variable domain, in which reference TRBV19 and TRBJ1-1 provide the parts outside the CDR3, is DGGITQSPKYLFRKEGQNVTLSCEQNLNHDAMYWYRQDPGQGLRLIYYSQIVNDFQKGDIAEGYSVSREKKESFPLTVTSAQKNPTAFYLCASTTQKTGAAGAEAFFGQGTRLTVV.